The T cell receptor beta chain under discussion was sequenced for a study of blood T cell repertoires in COVID-19. Seattle patients were enrolled while actively infected and followed longitudinally. Original data processing: Amplification of reference gene primers was used by the study to estimate nucleated cell counts. The table came from immunoSEQ multiplex PCR; TCRdb's copy has only in-frame clones and leaves some out. V and J calls and clone size follow that table, whereas D and trimming were derived from the DNA. This repertoire shows about 350,000 clones, about 92% found once; its top ten account for under 5%. This clone was detected only a few times. From germline, CDR1 is MNHEY and CDR2 SVGAGI. There are 14 residues in the CDR3. Trimming left V 0 bases short and J 5 bases short, with 10 bases between.

The clonotype originates from a woman aged 60-75 years with COVID-19, enrolled during active disease. The gene calls are TRBV6-5 and TRBJ2-5; possibly TRBD2 for D (5 bases). The sample was peripheral blood. The CDR3 is CASSYSRGMETQYF. The CDR3 coding sequence is TGTGCCAGCAGTTACTCGAGAGGGATGGAGACCCAGTACTTC.